The 2 T cell receptor beta chains presented below share a single source sample, sequenced in a study of T-cell reconstitution after alpha-beta-depleted transplantation in children. Library preparation (for TCRbeta) was performed with unique molecular identifiers. Using its own MiXCR run on the PCR reads, TCRdb lists one record per CDR3 protein. Among over 85,000 distinct CDR3 sequences listed, 10% were seen once. The input for sequencing was PBMCs from the stem cell graft donor, taken from the stem cell graft. The source of these receptors is a human donor who donated a stem cell graft to a child with acute lymphoblastic leukemia.

The chain couples TRBV29-1 to TRBJ1-4; no firm D call. The V end was cut by 7 bases, the J end by 5 bases, with 5 bases between. The length of the CDR3 is 10 residues. CDR1 and CDR2 (germline): SQVTM, ANQGSEA. CDR3 sequence reads: CSAQNEKLFF. The CDR3, as DNA: TGCAGCGCACAAAATGAAAAACTGTTTTTT.

This clonotype was picked up a small number of times. The chain combines TRBV2 with TRBJ2-1; D is uncertain. The CDR3 runs to 13 residues. Trimming pared 9 bases from V and 0 bases from J, leaving 9 bases between. Germline CDR1 is SNHLY and CDR2 is FYNNEI. The CDR3 sequence: CARRESSYNEQFF. The CDR3 region has the DNA TGTGCCAGAAGAGAGAGCTCCTACAATGAGCAGTTCTTC.